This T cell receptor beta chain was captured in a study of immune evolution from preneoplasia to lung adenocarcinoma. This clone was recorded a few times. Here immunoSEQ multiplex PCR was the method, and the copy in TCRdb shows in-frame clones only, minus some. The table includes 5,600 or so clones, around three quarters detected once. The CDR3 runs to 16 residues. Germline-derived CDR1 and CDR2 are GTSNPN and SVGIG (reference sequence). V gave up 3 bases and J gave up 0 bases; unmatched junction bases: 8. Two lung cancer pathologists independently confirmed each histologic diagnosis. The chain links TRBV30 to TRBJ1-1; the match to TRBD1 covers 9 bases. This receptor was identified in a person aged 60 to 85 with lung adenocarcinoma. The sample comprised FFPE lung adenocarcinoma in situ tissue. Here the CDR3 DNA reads TGTGCCTGGAGAGACGGGACAGGGAAGATGAACACTGAAGCTTTCTTT. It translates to CAWRDGTGKMNTEAFF. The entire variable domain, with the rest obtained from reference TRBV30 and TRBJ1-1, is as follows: SQTIHQWPATLVQPVGSPLSLECTVEGTSNPNLYWYRQAAGRGLQLLFYSVGIGQISSEVPQNLSASRPQDRQFILSSKKLLLSDSGFYLCAWRDGTGKMNTEAFFGQGTRLTVV.